What follows is one TCR beta chain and its context. The antigen is not known. CDR1 and CDR2 from the germline V gene are SGHAT and FQNNGV. This CDR3 contains 17 residues. Trimming removed 0 bases from V and 2 bases from J, with 17 bases in between. TCR beta cDNA libraries included unique molecular identifiers. From 1 to 10 million T cells, around 500,000 cDNA molecules were obtained. TCRdb itself ran the PCR reads through MiXCR, one entry per CDR3 protein. Among 450,000 or so distinct CDR3 sequences listed, roughly 45% were seen once. The data derive from a study of post-analysis software for immune sequencing data. The overall study: Relapsing-remitting, secondary progressive and progressive-relapsing multiple sclerosis courses were included.

Findings and caveats of the study: Those samples that were prepared in the same batch co-clustered strongly by F measure. Significantly lower normalized Chao1 diversity was found in patients with multiple sclerosis relative to controls. In patients, 4 to 6 TRBV segments were more frequent than in controls, with TRBV5-6, TRBV5-1 and TRBV20-1 among them.

The sequence came from a girl under 18 with multiple sclerosis. The chain links TRBV11-2 to TRBJ2-7; D not resolved. Input material: blood. Here the CDR3 reads CASSLDGISTWTYEQYF. The CDR3 DNA sequence: TGTGCCAGCAGCTTAGATGGGATCAGCACCTGGACCTACGAGCAGTACTTC.